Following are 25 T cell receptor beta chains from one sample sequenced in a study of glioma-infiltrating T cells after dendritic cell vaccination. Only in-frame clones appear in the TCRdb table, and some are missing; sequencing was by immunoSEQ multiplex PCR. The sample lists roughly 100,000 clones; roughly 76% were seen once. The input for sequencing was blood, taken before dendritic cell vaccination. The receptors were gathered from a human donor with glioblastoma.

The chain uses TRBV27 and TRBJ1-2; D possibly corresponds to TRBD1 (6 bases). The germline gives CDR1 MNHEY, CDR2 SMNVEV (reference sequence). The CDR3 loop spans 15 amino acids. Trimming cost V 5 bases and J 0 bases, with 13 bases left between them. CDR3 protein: CASSPLTGTNYGYTF. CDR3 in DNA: TGTGCCAGCAGTCCCCTGACAGGAACTAACTATGGCTACACCTTC.

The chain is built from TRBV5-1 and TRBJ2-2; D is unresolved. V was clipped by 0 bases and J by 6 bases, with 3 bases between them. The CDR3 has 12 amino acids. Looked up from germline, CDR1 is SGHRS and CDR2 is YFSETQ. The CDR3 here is CASSLASGELFF. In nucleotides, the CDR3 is TGCGCCAGCAGCTTGGCTTCCGGGGAGCTGTTTTTT.

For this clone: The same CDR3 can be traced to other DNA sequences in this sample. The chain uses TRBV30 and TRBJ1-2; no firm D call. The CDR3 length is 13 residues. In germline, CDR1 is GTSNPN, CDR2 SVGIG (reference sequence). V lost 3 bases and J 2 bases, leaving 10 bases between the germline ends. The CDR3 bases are TGTGCCTGGAGCGCCACCGGGAACTATGGCTACACCTTC. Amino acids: CAWSATGNYGYTF.

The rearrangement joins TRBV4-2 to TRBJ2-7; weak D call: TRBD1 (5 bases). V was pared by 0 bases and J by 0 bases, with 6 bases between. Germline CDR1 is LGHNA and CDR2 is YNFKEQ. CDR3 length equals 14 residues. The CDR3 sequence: CASSQDQGSYEQYF. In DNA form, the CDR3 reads TGTGCCAGCAGCCAAGACCAGGGCTCCTACGAGCAGTACTTC.

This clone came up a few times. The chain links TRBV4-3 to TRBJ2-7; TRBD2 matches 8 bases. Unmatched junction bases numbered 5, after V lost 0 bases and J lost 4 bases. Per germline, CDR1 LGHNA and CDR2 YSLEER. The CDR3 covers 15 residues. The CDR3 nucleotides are TGCGCCAGCAGCCAAGATTTCGCTAGCGGGTACGAGCAGTACTTC. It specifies CASSQDFASGYEQYF.

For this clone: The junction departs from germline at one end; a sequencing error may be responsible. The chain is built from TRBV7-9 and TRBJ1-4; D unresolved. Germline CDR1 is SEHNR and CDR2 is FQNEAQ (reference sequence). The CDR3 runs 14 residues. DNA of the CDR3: TGTGCCAGCAGCCCCCGCGGGTTTCCTGAAAAACTGGTTTTT. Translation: CASSPRGFPEKLVF.

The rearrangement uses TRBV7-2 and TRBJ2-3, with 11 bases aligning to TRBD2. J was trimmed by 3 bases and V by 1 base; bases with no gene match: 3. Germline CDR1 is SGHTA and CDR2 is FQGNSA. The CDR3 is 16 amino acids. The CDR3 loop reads CASSLELAGATDTQYF. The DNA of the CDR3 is TGTGCCAGCAGCTTAGAACTAGCGGGGGCTACAGATACGCAGTATTTT.

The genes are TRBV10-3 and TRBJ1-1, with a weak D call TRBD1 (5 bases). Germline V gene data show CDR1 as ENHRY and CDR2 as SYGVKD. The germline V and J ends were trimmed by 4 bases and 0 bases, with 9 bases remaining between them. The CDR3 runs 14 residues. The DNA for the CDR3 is TGTGCCATCAGTGGAGACAGCTTGAACACTGAAGCTTTCTTT. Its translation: CAISGDSLNTEAFF.

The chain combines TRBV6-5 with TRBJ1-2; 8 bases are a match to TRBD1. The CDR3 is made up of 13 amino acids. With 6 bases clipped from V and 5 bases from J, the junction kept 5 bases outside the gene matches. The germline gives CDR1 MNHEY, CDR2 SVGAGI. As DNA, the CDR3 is TGTGCCAGCAGCCAGGGGGCGGGGTATGGCTACACCTTC. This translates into CASSQGAGYGYTF.

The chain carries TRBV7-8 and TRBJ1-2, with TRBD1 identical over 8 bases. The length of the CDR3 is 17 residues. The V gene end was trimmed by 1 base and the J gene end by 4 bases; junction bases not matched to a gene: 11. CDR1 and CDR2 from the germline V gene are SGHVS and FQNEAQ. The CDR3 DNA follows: TGTGCCAGCAGCTTAGTTCGGCCAGGCCAGGGGGCCTATGGCTACACCTTC. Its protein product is CASSLVRPGQGAYGYTF.

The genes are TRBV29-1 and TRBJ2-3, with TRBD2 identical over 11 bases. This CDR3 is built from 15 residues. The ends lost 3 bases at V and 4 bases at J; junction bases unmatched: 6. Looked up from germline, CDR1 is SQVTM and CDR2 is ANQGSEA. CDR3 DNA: TGCAGCGTTGATGTAGCGGGGGGGCGTGCAGATACGCAGTATTTT. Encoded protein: CSVDVAGGRADTQYF.

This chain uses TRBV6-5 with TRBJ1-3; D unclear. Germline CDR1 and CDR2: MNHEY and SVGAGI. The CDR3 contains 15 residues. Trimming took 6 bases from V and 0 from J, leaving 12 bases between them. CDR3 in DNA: TGTGCCAGCAGCTTACTAGGCCGCTCTGGAAACACCATATATTTT. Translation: CASSLLGRSGNTIYF.

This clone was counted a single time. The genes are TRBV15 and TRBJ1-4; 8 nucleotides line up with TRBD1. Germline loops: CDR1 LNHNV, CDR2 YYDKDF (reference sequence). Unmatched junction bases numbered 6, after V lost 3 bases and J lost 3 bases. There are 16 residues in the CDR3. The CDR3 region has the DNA TGTGCCACCAGCAGTTCCAGGGGGCAGGCTAATGAAAAACTGTTTTTT. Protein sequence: CATSSSRGQANEKLFF.

The CDR3 spells CASSPETANEKLFF. The CDR3 nucleotides read TGTGCCAGCAGCCCCGAGACAGCAAATGAAAAACTGTTTTTT. This chain uses TRBV7-9 with TRBJ1-4, with D perhaps TRBD1 (5 bases). V shed 5 bases and J shed 5 bases, with 12 bases lying between them. This CDR3 has 14 residues. Germline CDR1 is SEHNR and CDR2 is FQNEAQ (reference sequence).

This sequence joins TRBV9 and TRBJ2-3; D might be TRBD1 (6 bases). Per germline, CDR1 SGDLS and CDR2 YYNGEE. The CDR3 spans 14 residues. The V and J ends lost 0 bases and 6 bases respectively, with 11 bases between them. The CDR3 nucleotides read TGTGCCAGCAGCGTAGCGCAGGGGACGGATACGCAGTATTTT. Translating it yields CASSVAQGTDTQYF.

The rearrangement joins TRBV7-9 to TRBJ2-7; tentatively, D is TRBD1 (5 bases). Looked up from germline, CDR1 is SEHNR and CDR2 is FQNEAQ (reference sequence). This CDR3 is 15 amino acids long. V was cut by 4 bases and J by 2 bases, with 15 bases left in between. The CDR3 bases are TGTGCCAGCAGCTCTCCGACAGCTGCGACCTACGAGCAGTACTTC. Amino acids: CASSSPTAATYEQYF.

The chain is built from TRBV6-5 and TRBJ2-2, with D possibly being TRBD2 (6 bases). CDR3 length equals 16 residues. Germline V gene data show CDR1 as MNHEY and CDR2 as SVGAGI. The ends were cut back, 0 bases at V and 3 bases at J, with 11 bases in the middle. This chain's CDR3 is CASSYSGDFYTGELFF. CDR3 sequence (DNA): TGTGCCAGCAGTTACTCGGGGGACTTCTACACCGGGGAGCTGTTTTTT.

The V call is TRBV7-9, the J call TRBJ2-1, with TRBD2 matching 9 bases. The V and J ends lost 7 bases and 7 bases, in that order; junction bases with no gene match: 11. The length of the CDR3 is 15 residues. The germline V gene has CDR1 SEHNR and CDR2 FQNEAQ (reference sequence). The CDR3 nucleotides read TGTGCCAGCAAGGCTGCGGGGGGGCCGCGTAATGAGCAGTTCTTC. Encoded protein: CASKAAGGPRNEQFF. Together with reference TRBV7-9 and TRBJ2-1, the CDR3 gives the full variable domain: DTGVSQNPRHKITKRGQNVTFRCDPISEHNRLYWYRQTLGQGPEFLTYFQNEAQLEKSRLLSDRFSAERPKGSFSTLEIQRTEQGDSAMYLCASKAAGGPRNEQFFGPGTRLTVL.

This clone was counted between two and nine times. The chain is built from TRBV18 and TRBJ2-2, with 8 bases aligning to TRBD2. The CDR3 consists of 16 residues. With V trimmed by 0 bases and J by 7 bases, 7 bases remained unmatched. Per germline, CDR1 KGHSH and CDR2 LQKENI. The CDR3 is CASSPPGGAQHGELFF. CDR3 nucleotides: TGTGCCAGCTCACCACCCGGGGGGGCGCAGCACGGGGAGCTGTTTTTT.

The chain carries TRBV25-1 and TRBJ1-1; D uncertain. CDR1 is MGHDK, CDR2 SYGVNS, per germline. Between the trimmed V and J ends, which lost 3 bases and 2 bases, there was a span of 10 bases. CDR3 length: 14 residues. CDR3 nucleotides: TGTGCCAGCAGTGACCACAGAGTTAACACTGAAGCTTTCTTT. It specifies CASSDHRVNTEAFF.

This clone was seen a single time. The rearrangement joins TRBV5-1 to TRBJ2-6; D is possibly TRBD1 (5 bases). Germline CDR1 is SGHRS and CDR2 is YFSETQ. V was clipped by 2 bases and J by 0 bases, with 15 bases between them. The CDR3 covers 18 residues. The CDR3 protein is CASSFTAGLLSGANVLTF. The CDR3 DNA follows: TGCGCCAGCAGCTTCACGGCAGGGCTGCTCTCTGGGGCCAACGTCCTGACTTTC.

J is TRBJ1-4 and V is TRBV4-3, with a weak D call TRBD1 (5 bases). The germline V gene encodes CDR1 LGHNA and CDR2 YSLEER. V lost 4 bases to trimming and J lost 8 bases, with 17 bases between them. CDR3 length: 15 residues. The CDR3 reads CASSRGVGGSEKLFF. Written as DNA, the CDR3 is TGCGCCAGCAGCCGGGGTGTGGGGGGGTCGGAAAAACTGTTTTTT.

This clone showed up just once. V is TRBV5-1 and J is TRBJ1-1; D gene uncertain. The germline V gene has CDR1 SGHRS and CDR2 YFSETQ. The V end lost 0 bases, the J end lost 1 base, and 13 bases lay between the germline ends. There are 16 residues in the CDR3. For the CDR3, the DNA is TGCGCCAGCAGCTTGGAGACCCCGGAGTCGAACACTGAAGCTTTCTTT. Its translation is CASSLETPESNTEAFF.

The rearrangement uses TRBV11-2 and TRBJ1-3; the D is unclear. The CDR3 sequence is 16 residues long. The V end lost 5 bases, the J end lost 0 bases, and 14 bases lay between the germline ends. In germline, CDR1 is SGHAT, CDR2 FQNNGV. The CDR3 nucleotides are TGTGCCAGCAGCGCCCTCGGAGGATACTCTGGAAACACCATATATTTT. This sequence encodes CASSALGGYSGNTIYF.

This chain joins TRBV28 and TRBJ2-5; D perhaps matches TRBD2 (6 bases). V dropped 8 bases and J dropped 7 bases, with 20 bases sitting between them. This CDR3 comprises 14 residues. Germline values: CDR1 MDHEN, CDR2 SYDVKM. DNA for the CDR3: TGTGCCAGCTTTTCTAGGACTACCCCTGGGACCCAGTACTTC. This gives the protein CASFSRTTPGTQYF.